This TCR beta chain was sequenced in a study of cytomegalovirus exposure and HLA in healthy donors. The ends lost 3 bases at V and 2 bases at J; junction bases unmatched: 3. The CDR3 has 15 amino acids. Germline assignment: CDR1 MDHEN and CDR2 SYDVKM. Use of 60 Vbeta and 13 Jbeta primers characterized the PCR. Produced via immunoSEQ multiplex PCR; TCRdb's table is partial and in-frame only. The sample lists under 200,000 clones; 84% were seen once. This clonotype was obtained from a boy aged 5-17 years in good health and CMV-seronegative. The sequenced sample was PBMCs. V is TRBV28 and J is TRBJ2-3, with TRBD1 matching over 9 bases. The CDR3 DNA reads as TGTGCCAGCAGTTTGGGACAGGGATACACAGATACGCAGTATTTT. It encodes CASSLGQGYTDTQYF.